These 8 T cell receptor beta chains came from one sample sequenced in a study of OX40 agonist ivuxolimab in advanced cancers. Assay used: immunoSEQ multiplex PCR; TCRdb lists only in-frame clones, some missing. Of some 40,000 clones in the sample, more than 75% are singletons; the top ten hold about a sixth. The specimen was CD4+ or CD8+ T cells sorted from blood, collected in a trial of the OX40 agonist ivuxolimab. The receptors shown here come from an adult with an advanced solid tumor such as melanoma, head and neck, liver or kidney cancer.

This chain links TRBV9 with TRBJ2-1; D gene unclear. This CDR3 comprises 15 residues. Trimming pared 0 bases from V and 8 bases from J, leaving 15 bases between. Germline V CDR1 and CDR2: SGDLS, YYNGEE. The CDR3 nucleotides are TGTGCCAGCAGCGTAGAAACGGGTAAAAACGATGAGCAGTTCTTC. Protein product: CASSVETGKNDEQFF.

V gene TRBV9 combines with J gene TRBJ1-2, with D uncertain. The CDR3 is made up of 13 amino acids. Looked up from germline, CDR1 is SGDLS and CDR2 is YYNGEE. V was cut by 1 base and J by 2 bases, with 6 bases left in between. Here the CDR3 reads CASSVSSNYGYTF. The CDR3 bases are TGTGCCAGCAGCGTATCTTCAAACTATGGCTACACCTTC. Looking up the rest from reference TRBV9 and TRBJ1-2 gives the full variable domain: DSGVTQTPKHLITATGQRVTLRCSPRSGDLSVYWYQQSLDQGLQFLIQYYNGEERAKGNILERFSAQQFPDLHSELNLSSLELGDSALYFCASSVSSNYGYTFGSGTRLTVV.

V gene TRBV4-1 combines with J gene TRBJ1-4; D is unclear. Trimming took 4 bases from V and 9 from J, leaving 18 bases between them. The CDR3 has 15 residues. From germline, CDR1 is MGHRA and CDR2 YSYEKL. In DNA form, the CDR3 reads TGCGCCAGCAGCCTTCGTCGGGTTCTCGGCAAAAAACTGTTTTTT. It yields the protein CASSLRRVLGKKLFF.

J is TRBJ1-5 and V is TRBV5-1; the match to TRBD1 covers 7 bases. Germline V lookup: CDR1 SGHRS, CDR2 YFSETQ. This CDR3 has 15 residues. Germline trimming cut 0 bases from V and 4 bases from J; bases unmatched to any gene: 4. The CDR3 DNA sequence: TGCGCCAGCAGCTTGGAGGGGGCGGCGAATCAGCCCCAGCATTTT. This sequence encodes CASSLEGAANQPQHF.

The J gene is TRBJ1-5, the V gene TRBV6-1; D unresolved. CDR1 and CDR2 (germline): MNHNS, SASEGT. Trimming took off 10 bases at V and 4 bases at J, with 14 bases between the two ends. The CDR3 has 13 amino acids. CDR3 residues: CAIGVSANQPQHF. The CDR3 DNA reads TGTGCCATCGGAGTCTCGGCGAATCAGCCCCAGCATTTT.

The chain links TRBV7-6 to TRBJ1-5, with D hard to call. The CDR3 contains 15 residues. Germline CDR1 SGHVS, CDR2 FNYEAQ. Trimming took 1 base from V and 3 from J, leaving 10 bases between them. The CDR3 loop is CASSLGTGDNQPQHF. The CDR3 coding sequence is TGTGCCAGCAGCTTAGGGACGGGAGACAATCAGCCCCAGCATTTT.

This clone appeared a few times. This chain uses TRBV28 with TRBJ1-1; D gene ambiguous. CDR1 is MDHEN and CDR2 is SYDVKM in the germline V gene. V was clipped by 2 bases and J by 2 bases, with 9 bases between them. The CDR3 contains 14 residues. CDR3 protein: CASSLGKGNTEAFF. CDR3 DNA sequence: TGTGCCAGCAGTTTAGGCAAGGGTAACACTGAAGCTTTCTTT.

The rearrangement uses TRBV11-3 and TRBJ2-7; TRBD2 agrees at 7 bases. This CDR3 has 15 amino acids. The ends lost 5 bases at V and 6 bases at J; junction bases unmatched: 13. Looked up from germline, CDR1 is SGHNT and CDR2 is YENEEA. CDR3 sequence reads: CASSHRGSGIPEQYF. For the CDR3, the DNA is TGTGCCAGCAGCCACCGCGGGAGCGGGATCCCCGAGCAGTACTTC.